This T cell receptor (beta chain) was identified in a study of response to subunit inactivated influenza vaccine. Study-wide findings and caveats: It was the authors' suggestion that each seasonal influenza vaccination recruits few new T cells.

Only a few counts were recorded for this clonotype. What it binds is unknown. CDR1 is DFQATT and CDR2 is SNEGSKA in the germline V gene (reference sequence). With 6 bases clipped from V and 7 bases from J, the junction kept 19 bases outside the gene matches. The CDR3 length is 17 residues. TCRdb used MiXCR to reprocess the RT-PCR reads, holding one entry per CDR3 protein. The data show a few hundred thousand distinct CDR3 sequences, approximately 11% seen once. The V call is TRBV20-1, the J call TRBJ2-7, with TRBD2 matching 12 bases. The starting material was PBMCs from blood, obtained 40 to 50 days after vaccination. The sequence derives from a man aged 45-60 years who received an inactivated influenza vaccine. The DNA for the CDR3 is TGCAGTGCGGTCGGGACTAGCGGGCGGGTTGTTTCGAGGGAGCAGTACTTC. Amino acid sequence: CSAVGTSGRVVSREQYF.